This T cell receptor (beta chain) came from a study of T cell repertoires in cytomegalovirus infection. The overall study: Recently identified HLA-C-restricted CMV epitopes were among the peptides used. Evidence of both CMV infection and a matching HLA type came from public TCR beta signatures. Findings and caveats of the study: The study identified carriers of CMV plus the relevant HLA from cumulative public TCR beta family frequency.

TCRdb passed the reads through MiXCR, listing each CDR3 protein once. The repertoire consists of about 500,000 distinct CDR3 sequences, with 33% occurring once and the leading ten covering roughly 15%. The germline V gene has CDR1 LNHDA and CDR2 SQIVND (reference sequence). This CDR3 has 13 amino acids. V was clipped by 3 bases and J by 2 bases, with 7 bases between them. At least ten counts were recorded for this clonotype. Antigen specificity is unknown. The receptor was isolated from a human donor in good health (CMV status not recorded). Some clones in this sample may be carry-over from other donors' samples. This chain connects TRBV19 to TRBJ2-5; D is unclear. Sequencing used cultured PBMCs, obtained from culture after CMV antigen stimulation. The CDR3 spells CASSIASQETQYF. The CDR3 DNA sequence: TGTGCCAGTAGTATTGCCAGTCAAGAGACCCAGTACTTC.